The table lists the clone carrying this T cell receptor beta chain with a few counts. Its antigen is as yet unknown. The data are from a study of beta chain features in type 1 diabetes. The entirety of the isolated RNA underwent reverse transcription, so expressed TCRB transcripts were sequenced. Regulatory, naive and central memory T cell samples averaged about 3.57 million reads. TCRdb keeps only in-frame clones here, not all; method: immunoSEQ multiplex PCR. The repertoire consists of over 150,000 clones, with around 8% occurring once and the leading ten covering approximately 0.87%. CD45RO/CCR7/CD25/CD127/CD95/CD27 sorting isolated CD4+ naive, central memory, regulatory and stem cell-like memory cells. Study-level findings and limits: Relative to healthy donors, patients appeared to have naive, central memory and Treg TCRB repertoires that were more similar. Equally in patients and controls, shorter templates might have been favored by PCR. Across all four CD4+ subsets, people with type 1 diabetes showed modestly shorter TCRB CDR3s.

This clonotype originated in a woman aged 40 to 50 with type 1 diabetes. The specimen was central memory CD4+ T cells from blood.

CDR3 nucleotides: TGTGCCAGCAGCTTTACTAGCGGGATGGGGTACAATGAGCAGTTCTTC. This codes for CASSFTSGMGYNEQFF. This chain joins TRBV11-2 and TRBJ2-1; 10 nucleotides match TRBD2. Trimming took 3 bases from V and 4 from J; bases not matched to a gene: 6. The CDR3 runs 16 residues. CDR1 and CDR2 (germline): SGHAT, FQNNGV.